This T cell receptor (beta chain) appears in the sequencing data of a study of CD8 T cells in Susac syndrome. This clonotype came up a few times. Its cognate antigen is unknown. Study-level points and caveats: The authors acknowledged that their TCR sequencing and HLA analysis involved a relatively small number of individuals.

Reverse transcription of roughly 0.5 to 1 ug RNA was carried out with random hexamers. Via MiXCR, TCRdb re-called the immunoSEQ multiplex PCR reads, giving one row per CDR3 protein. The sample yields around 300,000 distinct CDR3 sequences, 89% seen once. The authors sequenced TCR beta from blood CD8+ and CD4+ T cells. The CDR3 consists of 12 residues. V shed 2 bases and J shed 4 bases, with 6 bases lying between them. Germline loops: CDR1 MDHEN, CDR2 SYDVKM. Sequenced input: CD8+ T cells from PBMCs. The clonotype comes from a human donor with multiple sclerosis. This rearrangement joins TRBV28 to TRBJ2-7; D remains unclear. In DNA form, the CDR3 reads TGTGCCAGCAGTTTACAGGTGTACGAGCAGTACTTC. It codes for CASSLQVYEQYF.